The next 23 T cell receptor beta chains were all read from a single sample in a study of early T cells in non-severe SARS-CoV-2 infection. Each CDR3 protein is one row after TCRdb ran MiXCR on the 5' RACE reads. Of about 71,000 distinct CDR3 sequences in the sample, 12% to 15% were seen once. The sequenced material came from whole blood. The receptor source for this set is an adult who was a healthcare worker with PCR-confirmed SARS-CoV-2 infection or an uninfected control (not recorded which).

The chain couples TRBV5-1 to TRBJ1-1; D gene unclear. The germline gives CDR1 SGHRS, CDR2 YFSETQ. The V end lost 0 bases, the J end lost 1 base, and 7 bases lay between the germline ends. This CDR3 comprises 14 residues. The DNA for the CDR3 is TGCGCCAGCAGCTTGGACGGGCAGAACACTGAAGCTTTCTTT. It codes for CASSLDGQNTEAFF.

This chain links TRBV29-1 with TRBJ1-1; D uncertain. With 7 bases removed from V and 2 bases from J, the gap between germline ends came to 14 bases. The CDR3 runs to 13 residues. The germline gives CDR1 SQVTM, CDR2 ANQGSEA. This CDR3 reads CSARAGYNTEAFF. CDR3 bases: TGCAGCGCAAGAGCAGGTTATAACACTGAAGCTTTCTTT.

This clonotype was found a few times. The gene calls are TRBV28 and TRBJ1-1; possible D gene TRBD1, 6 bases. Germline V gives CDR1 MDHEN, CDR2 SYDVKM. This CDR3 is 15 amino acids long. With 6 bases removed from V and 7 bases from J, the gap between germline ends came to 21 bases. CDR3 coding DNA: TGTGCCAGCAGCCGAAGAACAGGAGGGGGATATGAAGCTTTCTTT. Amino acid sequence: CASSRRTGGGYEAFF.

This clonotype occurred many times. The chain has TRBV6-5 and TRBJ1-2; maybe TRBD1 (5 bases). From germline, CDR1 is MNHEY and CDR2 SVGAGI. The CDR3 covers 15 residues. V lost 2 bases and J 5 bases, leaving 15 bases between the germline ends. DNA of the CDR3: TGTGCCAGCAGTTACAGTGGGGGGTATTCTTATGGCTACACCTTC. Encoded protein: CASSYSGGYSYGYTF.

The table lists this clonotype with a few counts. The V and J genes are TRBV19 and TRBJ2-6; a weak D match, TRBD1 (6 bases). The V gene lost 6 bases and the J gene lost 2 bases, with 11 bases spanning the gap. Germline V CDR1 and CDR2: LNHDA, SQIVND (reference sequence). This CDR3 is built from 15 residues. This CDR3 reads CASRIAGAGANVLTF. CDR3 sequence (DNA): TGTGCCAGTAGGATCGCAGGGGCTGGGGCCAACGTCCTGACTTTC.

The CDR3 DNA is TGTGCCAGCAGCTTGGGCTCAGGGCTCGACGAGCAGTACTTC. This translates into CASSLGSGLDEQYF. This chain connects TRBV5-6 to TRBJ2-7; a possible D gene is TRBD1 (5 bases). The CDR3 length is 14 residues. V lost 0 bases, J lost 5 bases, and 12 bases lay in between. Germline-derived CDR1 and CDR2 are SGHDT and YYEEEE.

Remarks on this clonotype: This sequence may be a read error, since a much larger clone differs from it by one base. The CDR3 reads CASSPGGPAFF. CDR3 DNA sequence: TGTGCCAGCAGCCCAGGGGGTCCAGCTTTCTTT. This chain uses TRBV12-3 or TRBV12-4 with TRBJ1-1; TRBD1 aligns across 7 bases. V gave up 6 bases and J gave up 10 bases; unmatched junction bases: 5. The CDR3 has 11 amino acids.

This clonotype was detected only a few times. The CDR3 DNA reads as TGTGCCAGCCATAAAACCCCGGGACTAGCGGGGAGAAACAATGAGCAGTTCTTC. Its protein is CASHKTPGLAGRNNEQFF. The gene calls are TRBV2 and TRBJ2-1, with 13 nucleotides matching TRBD2. The germline gives CDR1 SNHLY, CDR2 FYNNEI. V lost 8 bases to trimming and J lost 5 bases; unmatched junction nucleotides: 15. This CDR3 comprises 18 residues.

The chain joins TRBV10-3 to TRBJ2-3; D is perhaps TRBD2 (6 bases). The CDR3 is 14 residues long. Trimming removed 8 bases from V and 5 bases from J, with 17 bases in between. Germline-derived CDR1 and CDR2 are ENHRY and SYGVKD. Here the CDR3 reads CAIRPGERGDTQYF. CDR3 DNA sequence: TGTGCCATCCGGCCGGGGGAACGGGGAGATACGCAGTATTTT.

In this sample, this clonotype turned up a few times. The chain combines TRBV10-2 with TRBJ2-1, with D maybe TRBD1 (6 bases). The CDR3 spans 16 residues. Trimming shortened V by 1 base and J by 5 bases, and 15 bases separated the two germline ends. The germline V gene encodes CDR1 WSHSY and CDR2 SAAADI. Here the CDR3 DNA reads TGCGCCAGCAGTGAGTATTGGGGGCCTAGGGACAATGAGCAGTTCTTC. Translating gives CASSEYWGPRDNEQFF.

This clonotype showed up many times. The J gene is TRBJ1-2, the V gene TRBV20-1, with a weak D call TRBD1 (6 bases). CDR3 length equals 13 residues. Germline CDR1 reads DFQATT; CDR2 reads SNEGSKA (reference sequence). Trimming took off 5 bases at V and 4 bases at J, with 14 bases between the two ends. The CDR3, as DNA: TGCAGTGCTCCCTCCGGACAGATCTATGGCTACACCTTC. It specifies CSAPSGQIYGYTF.

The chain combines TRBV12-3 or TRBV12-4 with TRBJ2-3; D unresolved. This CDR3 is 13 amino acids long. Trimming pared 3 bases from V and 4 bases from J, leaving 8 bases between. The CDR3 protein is CASSFLSPDTQYF. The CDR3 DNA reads TGTGCCAGCAGTTTTCTTTCCCCAGATACGCAGTATTTT.

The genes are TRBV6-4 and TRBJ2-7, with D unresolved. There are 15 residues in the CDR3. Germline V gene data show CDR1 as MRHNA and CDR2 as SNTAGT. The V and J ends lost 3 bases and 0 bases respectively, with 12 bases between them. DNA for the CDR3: TGTGCCAGCAGTGATGATTTAGGGATCTCCTACGAGCAGTACTTC. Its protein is CASSDDLGISYEQYF.

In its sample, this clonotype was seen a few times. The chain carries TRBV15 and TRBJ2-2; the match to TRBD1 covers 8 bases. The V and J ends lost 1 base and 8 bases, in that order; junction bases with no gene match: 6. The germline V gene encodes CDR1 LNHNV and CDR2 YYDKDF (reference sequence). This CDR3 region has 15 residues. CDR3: CATSRAAQGAGELFF. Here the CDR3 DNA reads TGTGCCACCAGCAGAGCGGCCCAGGGGGCAGGGGAGCTGTTTTTT.

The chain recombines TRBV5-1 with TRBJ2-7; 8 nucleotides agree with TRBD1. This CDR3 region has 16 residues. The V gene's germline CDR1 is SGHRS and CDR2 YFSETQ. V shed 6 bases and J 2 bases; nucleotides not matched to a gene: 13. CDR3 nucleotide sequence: TGCGCCAGCACCGTAGGACAGGGATTCTCTCCCTACGAGCAGTACTTC. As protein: CASTVGQGFSPYEQYF.

CDR3 nucleotide sequence: TGCAGTGGTCGACCCGGGTCTCCTACAGAGACCCAGTACTTC. Its translation is CSGRPGSPTETQYF. The V and J genes are TRBV20-1 and TRBJ2-5; D gene unclear. Looked up from germline, CDR1 is DFQATT and CDR2 is SNEGSKA (reference sequence). V lost 7 bases and J lost 4, with 19 bases in between. The CDR3 runs to 14 residues.

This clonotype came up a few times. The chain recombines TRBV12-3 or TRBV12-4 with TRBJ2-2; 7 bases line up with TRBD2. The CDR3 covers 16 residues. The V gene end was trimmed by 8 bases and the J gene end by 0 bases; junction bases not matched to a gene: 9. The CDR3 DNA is TGTGCCAGCCTAACTTTGACTAGCTCGAACACCGGGGAGCTGTTTTTT. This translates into CASLTLTSSNTGELFF.

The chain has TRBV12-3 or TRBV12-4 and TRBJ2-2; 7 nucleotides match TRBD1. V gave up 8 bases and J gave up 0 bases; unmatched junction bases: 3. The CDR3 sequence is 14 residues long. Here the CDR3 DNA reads TGTGCCAGCTCAGGGACAGCGAACACCGGGGAGCTGTTTTTT. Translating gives CASSGTANTGELFF.

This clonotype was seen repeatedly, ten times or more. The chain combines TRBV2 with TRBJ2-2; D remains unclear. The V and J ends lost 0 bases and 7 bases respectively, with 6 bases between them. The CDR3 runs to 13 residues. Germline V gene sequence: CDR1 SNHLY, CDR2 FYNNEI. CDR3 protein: CASSEAGVGELFF. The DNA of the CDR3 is TGTGCCAGCAGTGAAGCTGGGGTCGGGGAGCTGTTTTTT.

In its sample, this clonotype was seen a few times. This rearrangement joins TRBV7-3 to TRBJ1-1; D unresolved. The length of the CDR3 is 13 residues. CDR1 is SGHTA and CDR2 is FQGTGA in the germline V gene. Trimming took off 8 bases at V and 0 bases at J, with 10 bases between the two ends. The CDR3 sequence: CASGRNLNTEAFF. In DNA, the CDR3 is TGTGCCAGCGGAAGGAACCTGAACACTGAAGCTTTCTTT.

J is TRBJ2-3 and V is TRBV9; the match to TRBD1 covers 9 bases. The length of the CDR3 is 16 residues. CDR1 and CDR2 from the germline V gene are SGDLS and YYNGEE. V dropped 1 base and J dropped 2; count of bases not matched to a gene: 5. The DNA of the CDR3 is TGTGCCAGCAGCGTAAAGGGACAGGGCCCCACAGATACGCAGTATTTT. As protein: CASSVKGQGPTDTQYF.

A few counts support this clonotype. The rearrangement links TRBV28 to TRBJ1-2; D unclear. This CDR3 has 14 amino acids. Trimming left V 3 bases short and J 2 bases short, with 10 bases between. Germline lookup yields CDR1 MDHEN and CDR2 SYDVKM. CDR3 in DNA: TGTGCCAGCAGTTTTGGGCAGAAGAACTATGGCTACACCTTC. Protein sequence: CASSFGQKNYGYTF.

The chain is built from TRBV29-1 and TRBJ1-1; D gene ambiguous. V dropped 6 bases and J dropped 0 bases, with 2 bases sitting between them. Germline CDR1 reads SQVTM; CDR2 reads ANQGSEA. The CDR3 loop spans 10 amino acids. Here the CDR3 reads CSVVNTEAFF. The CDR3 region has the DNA TGCAGCGTAGTGAACACTGAAGCTTTCTTT.